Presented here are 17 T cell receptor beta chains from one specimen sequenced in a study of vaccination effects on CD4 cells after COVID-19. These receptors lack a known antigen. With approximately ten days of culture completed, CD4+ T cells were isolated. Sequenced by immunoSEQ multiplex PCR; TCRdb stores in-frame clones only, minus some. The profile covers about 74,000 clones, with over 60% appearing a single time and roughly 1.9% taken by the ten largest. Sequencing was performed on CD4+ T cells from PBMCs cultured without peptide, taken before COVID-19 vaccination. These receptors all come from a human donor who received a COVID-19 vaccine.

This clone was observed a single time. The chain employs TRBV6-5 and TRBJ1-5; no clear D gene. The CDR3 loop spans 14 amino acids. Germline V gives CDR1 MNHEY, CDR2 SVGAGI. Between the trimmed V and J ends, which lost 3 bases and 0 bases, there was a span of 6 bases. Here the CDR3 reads CASSYEYSNQPQHF. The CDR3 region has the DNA TGTGCCAGCAGTTATGAGTATAGCAATCAGCCCCAGCATTTT.

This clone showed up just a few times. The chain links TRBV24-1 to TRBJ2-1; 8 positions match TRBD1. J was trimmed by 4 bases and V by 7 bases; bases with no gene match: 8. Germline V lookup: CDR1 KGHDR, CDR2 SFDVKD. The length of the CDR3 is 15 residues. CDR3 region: CATSEVGQAYNEQFF. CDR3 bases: TGTGCCACCAGCGAGGTGGGACAGGCATACAATGAGCAGTTCTTC.

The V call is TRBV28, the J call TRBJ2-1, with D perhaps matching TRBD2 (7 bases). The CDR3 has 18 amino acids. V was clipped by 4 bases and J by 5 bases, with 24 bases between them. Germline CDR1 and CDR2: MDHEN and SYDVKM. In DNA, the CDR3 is TGTGCCAGCAGTTCCAGGAGTGGCGGGGGCCCCCGGCACAATGAGCAGTTCTTC. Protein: CASSSRSGGGPRHNEQFF.

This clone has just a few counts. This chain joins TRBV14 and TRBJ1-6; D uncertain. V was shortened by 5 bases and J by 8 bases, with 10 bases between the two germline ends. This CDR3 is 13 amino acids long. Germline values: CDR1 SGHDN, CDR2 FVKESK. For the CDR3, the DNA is TGTGCCAGCAGCGGGCAGGTTGATTCACCCCTCCACTTT. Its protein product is CASSGQVDSPLHF. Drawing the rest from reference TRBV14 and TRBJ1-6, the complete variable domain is EAGVTQFPSHSVIEKGQTVTLRCDPISGHDNLYWYRRVMGKEIKFLLHFVKESKQDESGMPNNRFLAERTGGTYSTLKVQPAELEDSGVYFCASSGQVDSPLHFGNGTRLTVT.

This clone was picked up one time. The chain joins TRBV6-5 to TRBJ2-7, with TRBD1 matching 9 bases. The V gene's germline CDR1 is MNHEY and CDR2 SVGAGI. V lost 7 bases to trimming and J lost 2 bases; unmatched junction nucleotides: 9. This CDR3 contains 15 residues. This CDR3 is CASTASGQGAYEQYV. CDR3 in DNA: TGTGCCAGCACAGCTTCGGGACAGGGAGCCTACGAGCAGTACGTC.

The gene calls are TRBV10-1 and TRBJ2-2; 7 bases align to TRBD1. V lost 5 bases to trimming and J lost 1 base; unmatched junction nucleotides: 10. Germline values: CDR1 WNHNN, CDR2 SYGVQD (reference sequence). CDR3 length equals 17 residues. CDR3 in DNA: TGCGCCAGCAGTCCCATCTCCGGGACAGAGAACACCGGGGAGCTGTTTTTT. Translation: CASSPISGTENTGELFF.

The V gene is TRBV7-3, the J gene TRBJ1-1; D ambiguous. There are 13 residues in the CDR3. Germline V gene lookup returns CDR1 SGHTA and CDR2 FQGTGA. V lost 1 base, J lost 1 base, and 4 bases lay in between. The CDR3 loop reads CASSLMENTEAFF. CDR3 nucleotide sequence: TGTGCCAGCAGCTTAATGGAGAACACTGAAGCTTTCTTT.

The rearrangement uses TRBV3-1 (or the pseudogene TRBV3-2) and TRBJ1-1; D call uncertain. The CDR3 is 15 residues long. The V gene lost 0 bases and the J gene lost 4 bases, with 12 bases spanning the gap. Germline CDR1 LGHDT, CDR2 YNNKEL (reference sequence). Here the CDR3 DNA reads TGTGCCAGCAGCCAAGATGCGGGGTGGGGCACTGAAGCTTTCTTT. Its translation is CASSQDAGWGTEAFF.

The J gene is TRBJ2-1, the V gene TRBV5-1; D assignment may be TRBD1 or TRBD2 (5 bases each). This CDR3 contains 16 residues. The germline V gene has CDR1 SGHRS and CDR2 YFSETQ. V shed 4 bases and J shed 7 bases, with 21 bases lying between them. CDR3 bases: TGCGCCAGCAGCCCGCCTAGGGCAGGGAGTGAGAATGAGCAGTTCTTC. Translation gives CASSPPRAGSENEQFF. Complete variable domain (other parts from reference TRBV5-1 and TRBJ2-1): KAGVTQTPRYLIKTRGQQVTLSCSPISGHRSVSWYQQTPGQGLQFLFEYFSETQRNKGNFPGRFSGRQFSNSRSEMNVSTLELGDSALYLCASSPPRAGSENEQFFGPGTRLTVL.

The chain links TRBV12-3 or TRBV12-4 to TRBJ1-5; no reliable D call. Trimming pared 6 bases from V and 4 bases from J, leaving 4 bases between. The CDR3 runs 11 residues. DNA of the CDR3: TGTGCCAGCAGCGTAAATCAGCCCCAGCATTTT. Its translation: CASSVNQPQHF.

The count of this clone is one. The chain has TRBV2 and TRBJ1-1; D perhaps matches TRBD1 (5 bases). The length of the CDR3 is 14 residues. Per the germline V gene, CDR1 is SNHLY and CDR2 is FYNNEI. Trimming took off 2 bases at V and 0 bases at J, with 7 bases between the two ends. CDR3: CASSEWGMNTEAFF. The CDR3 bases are TGTGCCAGCAGTGAATGGGGGATGAACACTGAAGCTTTCTTT.

In nucleotides, the CDR3 is TGTGCCAGCAGTGACTCGGGGGGCCAGCCCCAGCATTTT. Translation: CASSDSGGQPQHF. V gene TRBV6-4 combines with J gene TRBJ1-5; perhaps TRBD1 as D (6 bases). V was trimmed by 0 bases and J by 7 bases, leaving 7 bases between them. The germline gives CDR1 MRHNA, CDR2 SNTAGT. The CDR3 loop spans 13 amino acids.

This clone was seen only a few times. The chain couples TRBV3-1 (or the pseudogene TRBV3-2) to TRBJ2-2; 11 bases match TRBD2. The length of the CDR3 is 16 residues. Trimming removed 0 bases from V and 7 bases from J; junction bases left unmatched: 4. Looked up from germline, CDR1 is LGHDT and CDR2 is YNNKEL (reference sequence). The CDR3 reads CASSQDSGGANGELFF. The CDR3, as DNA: TGTGCCAGCAGCCAAGATAGCGGGGGGGCTAACGGGGAGCTGTTTTTT.

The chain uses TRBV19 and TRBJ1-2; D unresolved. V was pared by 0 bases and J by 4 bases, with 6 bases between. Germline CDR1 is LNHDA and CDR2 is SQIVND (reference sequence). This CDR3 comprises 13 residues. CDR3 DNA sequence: TGTGCCAGTAGTATAGATATCACCTATGGCTACACCTTC. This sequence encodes CASSIDITYGYTF.

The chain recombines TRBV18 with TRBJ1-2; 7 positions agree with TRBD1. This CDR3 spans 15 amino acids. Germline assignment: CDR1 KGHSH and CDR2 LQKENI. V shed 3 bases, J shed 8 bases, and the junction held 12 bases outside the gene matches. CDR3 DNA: TGTGCCAGCTCACCTAGGACAGGTTCCAGTACGGGCTACACCTTC. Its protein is CASSPRTGSSTGYTF.

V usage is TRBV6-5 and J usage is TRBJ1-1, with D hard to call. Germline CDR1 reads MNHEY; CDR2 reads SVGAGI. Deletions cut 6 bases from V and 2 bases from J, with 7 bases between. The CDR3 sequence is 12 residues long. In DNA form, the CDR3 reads TGTGCCAGCAGGAAGGGAAACACTGAAGCTTTCTTT. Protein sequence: CASRKGNTEAFF.

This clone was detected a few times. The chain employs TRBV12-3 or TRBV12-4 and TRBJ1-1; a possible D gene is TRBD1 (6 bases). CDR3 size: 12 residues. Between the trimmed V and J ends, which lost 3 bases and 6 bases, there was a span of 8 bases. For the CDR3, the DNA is TGTGCCAGCAGTTTGAGGGGGGCTGAAGCTTTCTTT. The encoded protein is CASSLRGAEAFF.